The 24 T cell receptor beta chains listed next were all sequenced from one sample in a study of T cell responses to AZD1222 COVID-19 vaccine. Sequencing used immunoSEQ multiplex PCR; TCRdb keeps in-frame clones, though not all of them. The sample yields 150,000 or so clones, just over 90% seen once. This specimen was peripheral blood, taken 28 days after the second AZD1222 dose. The source is an adult who received the AZD1222 COVID-19 vaccine.

This chain connects TRBV27 to TRBJ1-5; D may be TRBD1 (5 bases). Looked up from germline, CDR1 is MNHEY and CDR2 is SMNVEV (reference sequence). Trimming removed 5 bases from V and 3 bases from J, with 11 bases in between. There are 14 residues in the CDR3. CDR3 region: CASSSRDSNQPQHF. The CDR3 DNA follows: TGTGCCAGCAGTAGCAGGGACTCCAATCAGCCCCAGCATTTT.

The chain has TRBV5-8 and TRBJ1-2; D is perhaps TRBD1 (5 bases). The CDR3 contains 16 residues. Germline CDR1 is SGHTS and CDR2 is YDEGEE. The germline V and J ends were trimmed by 0 bases and 0 bases, with 12 bases remaining between them. The CDR3 DNA is TGTGCCAGCAGCTTGGCGTGGACAATAGCTAACTATGGCTACACCTTC. Protein sequence: CASSLAWTIANYGYTF.

In this sample, this clone turned up once. V gene TRBV24-1 combines with J gene TRBJ2-2; TRBD1 matches 8 bases. Germline loops: CDR1 KGHDR, CDR2 SFDVKD. This CDR3 is 16 amino acids long. Trimming removed 11 bases from V and 4 bases from J; junction bases left unmatched: 14. CDR3 sequence (DNA): TGTGCCAGCAAGGAGGGACAGGCAGGTGTCACCGGGGAGCTGTTTTTT. Amino acids: CASKEGQAGVTGELFF.

V gene TRBV6-1 combines with J gene TRBJ1-1; D gene ambiguous. Trimming pared 2 bases from V and 4 bases from J, leaving 11 bases between. The CDR3 totals 14 residues. CDR1 MNHNS and CDR2 SASEGT come from the germline V gene. The CDR3 sequence: CASSEWVGGTEAFF. CDR3 sequence (DNA): TGTGCCAGCAGTGAATGGGTGGGAGGCACTGAAGCTTTCTTT.

The chain carries TRBV9 and TRBJ1-2; the match to TRBD1 covers 9 bases. J was trimmed by 5 bases and V by 3 bases; bases with no gene match: 14. CDR1 and CDR2 (germline): SGDLS, YYNGEE. The CDR3 sequence is 17 residues long. The DNA of the CDR3 is TGTGCCAGCAGCGCCATCTCCGGGACAGGGCTAGAGTATGGCTACACCTTC. Amino acid sequence: CASSAISGTGLEYGYTF. Full variable domain (remainder filled in from reference TRBV9 and TRBJ1-2): DSGVTQTPKHLITATGQRVTLRCSPRSGDLSVYWYQQSLDQGLQFLIQYYNGEERAKGNILERFSAQQFPDLHSELNLSSLELGDSALYFCASSAISGTGLEYGYTFGSGTRLTVV.

CDR3 bases: TGTGCCAGCAGTTTATTCTACAATGAGCAGTTCTTC. Translated, it gives CASSLFYNEQFF. This chain connects TRBV12-3 or TRBV12-4 to TRBJ2-1; D is ambiguous. The V end was cut by 2 bases, the J end by 3 bases, with 2 bases between. The CDR3 has 12 amino acids.

This clone was counted a single time. This chain links TRBV5-1 with TRBJ2-7, with a weak D call TRBD2 (5 bases). The V end was cut by 0 bases, the J end by 4 bases, with 8 bases between. Germline CDR1 reads SGHRS; CDR2 reads YFSETQ. This CDR3 contains 13 residues. Here the CDR3 reads CASSLAEGYEQYF. The CDR3 bases are TGCGCCAGCAGCTTGGCCGAGGGTTACGAGCAGTACTTC. Variable domain in full (rest from reference TRBV5-1 and TRBJ2-7): KAGVTQTPRYLIKTRGQQVTLSCSPISGHRSVSWYQQTPGQGLQFLFEYFSETQRNKGNFPGRFSGRQFSNSRSEMNVSTLELGDSALYLCASSLAEGYEQYFGPGTRLTVT.

The rearrangement links TRBV19 to TRBJ2-7; 7 bases align to TRBD1. After removal of 4 bases from V and 1 base from J, the junction contained 7 bases not matched to a gene. CDR3 size: 15 residues. Looked up from germline, CDR1 is LNHDA and CDR2 is SQIVND (reference sequence). The DNA of the CDR3 is TGTGCCAGTAGTACCCCGCGACAGGGTTCCTACGAGCAGTACTTC. It translates to CASSTPRQGSYEQYF.

The rearrangement links TRBV21-1 to TRBJ2-3; TRBD2 was called by the table and not checked on the DNA. TRBV21-1 is annotated as a pseudogene. There are 18 residues in the CDR3. The CDR3 loop reads CASSDVTLAGGRTDTQYF. CDR3 bases: TGTGCCAGCAGCGATGTGACCCTAGCGGGGGGACGGACAGATACGCAGTATTTT.

This chain uses TRBV20-1 with TRBJ2-3; the D gene is possibly TRBD2 (6 bases). Deletions cut 3 bases from V and 6 bases from J, with 13 bases between. CDR1 and CDR2 (germline): DFQATT, SNEGSKA (reference sequence). CDR3 length: 13 residues. CDR3 amino acids: CSASSGARDTQYF. In DNA, the CDR3 is TGCAGTGCTAGTAGCGGAGCGCGGGATACGCAGTATTTT.

Here the CDR3 DNA reads TGTGCCAGCAGGAACCTAGGCACCGGGGAGCTGTTTTTT. Translation gives CASRNLGTGELFF. The chain uses TRBV6-5 and TRBJ2-2, with no clear D. Trimming removed 6 bases from V and 4 bases from J, with 9 bases in between. Germline loops: CDR1 MNHEY, CDR2 SVGAGI. The CDR3 covers 13 residues.

The V gene is TRBV21-1, the J gene TRBJ2-4; the D segment call TRBD1 is taken from the table without a DNA check. TRBV21-1 is tagged as a pseudogene. CDR3 length: 18 residues. The CDR3 protein is CASSKEGPNGVAKNIQYF. The CDR3 nucleotides read TGTGCCAGCAGCAAAGAGGGGCCGAATGGGGTAGCCAAAAACATTCAGTACTTC.

The chain recombines TRBV28 with TRBJ2-7; possibly TRBD1 for D (6 bases). There are 15 residues in the CDR3. Germline assignment: CDR1 MDHEN and CDR2 SYDVKM. The V and J ends lost 5 bases and 4 bases respectively, with 18 bases between them. In DNA form, the CDR3 reads TGTGCCAGCAGTGGCAGCAGGGGAATTCGATACGAGCAGTACTTC. Encoded protein: CASSGSRGIRYEQYF. Full variable domain (outside the CDR3, taken from reference TRBV28 and TRBJ2-7): DVKVTQSSRYLVKRTGEKVFLECVQDMDHENMFWYRQDPGLGLRLIYFSYDVKMKEKGDIPEGYSVSREKKERFSLILESASTNQTSMYLCASSGSRGIRYEQYFGPGTRLTVT.

V usage is TRBV7-2 and J usage is TRBJ1-3, with D maybe TRBD1 (6 bases). CDR3 length: 18 residues. In germline, CDR1 is SGHTA, CDR2 FQGNSA. V lost 5 bases and J lost 0, with 20 bases in between. Here the CDR3 DNA reads TGTGCCAGCAGCGTCACAATACCGGGACATCGCTCTGGAAACACCATATATTTT. This codes for CASSVTIPGHRSGNTIYF.

The chain joins TRBV10-3 to TRBJ2-7; D is undetermined. Trimming removed 2 bases at V and 7 bases at J, with 12 bases between. The CDR3 has 13 residues. Germline CDR1 and CDR2: ENHRY and SYGVKD. The DNA of the CDR3 is TGTGCCATCAGTGAGGGTCGTGGGTATGAGCAGTACTTC. This translates into CAISEGRGYEQYF.

This clone is a singleton in its sample. This rearrangement joins TRBV7-9 to TRBJ1-2; the D is unclear. Per the germline V gene, CDR1 is SEHNR and CDR2 is FQNEAQ (reference sequence). The CDR3 has 12 amino acids. V was pared by 5 bases and J by 5 bases, with 9 bases between. CDR3 sequence (DNA): TGTGCCAGCAGCCCGTCGGGGTATGGCTACACCTTC. As protein: CASSPSGYGYTF.

This sequence joins TRBV11-2 and TRBJ2-1; the match to TRBD2 covers 10 bases. V shed 0 bases and J 5 bases; nucleotides not matched to a gene: 1. This CDR3 has 15 amino acids. The germline V gene encodes CDR1 SGHAT and CDR2 FQNNGV. CDR3 nucleotide sequence: TGTGCCAGCAGCTTAGAACTAGCGGGAAACAATGAGCAGTTCTTC. It encodes CASSLELAGNNEQFF.

The gene calls are TRBV28 and TRBJ2-5, with TRBD1 matching 11 bases. Unmatched junction bases numbered 7, after V lost 8 bases and J lost 5 bases. The CDR3 runs to 14 residues. CDR1 is MDHEN and CDR2 is SYDVKM in the germline V gene. CDR3 in amino acids: CASLGTGGGETQYF. The CDR3 bases are TGTGCCAGCCTGGGGACAGGGGGTGGCGAGACCCAGTACTTC.

The rearrangement links TRBV29-1 to TRBJ2-6; tentative D call: TRBD2 (6 bases). This CDR3 region has 15 residues. V dropped 5 bases and J dropped 2 bases, with 13 bases sitting between them. Looked up from germline, CDR1 is SQVTM and CDR2 is ANQGSEA. As DNA, the CDR3 is TGCAGCGTTTTCCACGGGGGAACTGGGGCCAACGTCCTGACTTTC. Translation: CSVFHGGTGANVLTF.

The rearrangement uses TRBV11-1 and TRBJ1-4, with no clear D. CDR1 and CDR2 from the germline V gene are SGHAT and FQDESV (reference sequence). The CDR3 loop spans 15 amino acids. The germline V and J ends were trimmed by 5 bases and 0 bases, with 10 bases remaining between them. CDR3 loop: CASSPAASTNEKLFF. DNA for the CDR3: TGTGCCAGCAGCCCCGCCGCCTCAACTAATGAAAAACTGTTTTTT.

This sequence joins TRBV5-1 and TRBJ2-4; D uncertain. Deletions cut 0 bases from V and 2 bases from J, with 9 bases between. Per the germline V gene, CDR1 is SGHRS and CDR2 is YFSETQ. The CDR3 totals 15 residues. The CDR3 loop is CASSLDGSSKNIQYF. The CDR3 DNA is TGCGCCAGCAGCTTGGACGGCAGCTCCAAAAACATTCAGTACTTC. Combining the CDR3 with reference TRBV5-1 and TRBJ2-4 gives the whole variable domain KAGVTQTPRYLIKTRGQQVTLSCSPISGHRSVSWYQQTPGQGLQFLFEYFSETQRNKGNFPGRFSGRQFSNSRSEMNVSTLELGDSALYLCASSLDGSSKNIQYFGAGTRLSVL.

The chain uses TRBV27 and TRBJ1-3; unclear D gene. Germline CDR1 MNHEY, CDR2 SMNVEV (reference sequence). This CDR3 comprises 14 residues. V was pared by 5 bases and J by 0 bases, with 8 bases between. The CDR3 loop reads CASSPGISGNTIYF. The CDR3 region has the DNA TGTGCCAGCAGTCCGGGTATCTCTGGAAACACCATATATTTT.

The chain is built from TRBV7-2 and TRBJ2-5, with D hard to call. The CDR3 contains 11 residues. The germline V gene encodes CDR1 SGHTA and CDR2 FQGNSA. Between the trimmed V and J ends, which lost 4 bases and 2 bases, there was a span of 2 bases. The CDR3 loop reads CASSSQETQYF. CDR3 in DNA: TGTGCCAGCAGCTCGCAAGAGACCCAGTACTTC.

This clone has just a few counts. The chain carries TRBV4-1 and TRBJ2-7, with 10 bases that match TRBD1. This CDR3 contains 15 residues. Germline CDR1 and CDR2: MGHRA and YSYEKL. V lost 5 bases, J lost 4 bases, and 8 bases stayed unmatched. The CDR3 region has the DNA TGCGCCAGCAGCTACGGGACAGGGGAGTCTTACGAGCAGTACTTC. Translating gives CASSYGTGESYEQYF.